This T cell receptor beta chain was retrieved from a study of T cell responses to AZD1222 COVID-19 vaccine. Assay used: immunoSEQ multiplex PCR; TCRdb lists only in-frame clones, some missing. The sample has 85,000 to 130,000 clones, roughly 93% seen once. With 5 bases removed from V and 7 bases from J, the gap between germline ends came to 15 bases. This CDR3 region has 13 residues. Germline values: CDR1 MGHDK, CDR2 SYGVNS. The chain couples TRBV25-1 to TRBJ2-7; possibly TRBD1 for D (7 bases). Sequenced material: peripheral blood, taken on day 0 of AZD1222 vaccination. The clonotype was recovered from an adult in good health. The CDR3 region has the DNA TGTGCCAGCAGTTTAGGGGGCGCGGGGGAGCAGTACTTC. Its protein product is CASSLGGAGEQYF.